Listed here are 5 T cell receptor beta chains from one sample, sequenced in a study of Graves' ophthalmopathy and Graves' hyperthyroidism. Amplified TCR beta CDR3 regions were obtained using RNA transcripts as template. RT-PCR with HTBI primers came first, then second-round multiplex PCR. In TCRdb, the multiplex PCR reads were re-called with MiXCR into one record per CDR3 protein. This repertoire shows some 350,000 distinct CDR3 sequences, approximately 18% found once; its top ten account for 2.4%. The sample comprised peripheral blood. All receptors derive from an adult woman with stable Graves' hyperthyroidism.

Points on this clonotype: A much larger clone is a single base away; this may be a read error. The rearrangement joins TRBV3-1 to TRBJ2-7, with 10 bases that match TRBD2. The length of the CDR3 is 17 residues. Germline loops: CDR1 LGHDT, CDR2 YNNKEL (reference sequence). V was pared by 2 bases and J by 2 bases, with 9 bases of the junction left unmatched. For the CDR3, the DNA is TGTGCCAGCAGCCAACCACATAGCGGGAGGTCCCCCTACGAGCAGTACTTC. As protein: CASSQPHSGRSPYEQYF.

This clonotype was seen more than once but under ten times. The chain recombines TRBV11-2 with TRBJ2-5, with 7 bases lining up with TRBD1. The CDR3 length is 14 residues. CDR1 SGHAT and CDR2 FQNNGV come from the germline V gene. V was pared by 8 bases and J by 4 bases, with 10 bases of the junction left unmatched. The CDR3 spells CASSGGQILETQYF. CDR3 nucleotide sequence: TGTGCCAGCTCAGGGGGACAAATTTTAGAGACCCAGTACTTC.

In this sample, this clonotype turned up many times. V is TRBV27 and J is TRBJ2-7; possibly TRBD2 for D (6 bases). The germline V gene encodes CDR1 MNHEY and CDR2 SMNVEV (reference sequence). The CDR3 length is 13 residues. Trimming shortened V by 5 bases and J by 3 bases, and 11 bases separated the two germline ends. CDR3 region: CASSGGNNYEQYF. The CDR3 nucleotides read TGTGCCAGCAGTGGCGGGAATAACTACGAGCAGTACTTC.

This clonotype appeared a few times. The genes are TRBV11-2 and TRBJ2-2; D might be TRBD1 (6 bases). V was cut by 5 bases and J by 4 bases, with 14 bases left in between. The CDR3 loop spans 15 amino acids. Germline-derived CDR1 and CDR2 are SGHAT and FQNNGV. Here the CDR3 DNA reads TGTGCCAGCAGCGAACAGGGTCAAGTCACCGGGGAGCTGTTTTTT. Translation gives CASSEQGQVTGELFF.

As concerns this clonotype: A junction boundary mismatches the germline segment, possibly from a read error. The V and J genes are TRBV6-1 and TRBJ1-2; a possible D gene is TRBD1 (6 bases). The CDR3 contains 14 residues. Germline loops: CDR1 MNHNS, CDR2 SASEGT. In DNA form, the CDR3 reads TGTGCCAGCAGAGAAGACAGGACTCCCTATGGCTACACCTTC. Its translation is CASREDRTPYGYTF.